The clone carrying this T cell receptor (beta chain) has only a few counts. Its antigen is currently unknown. The beta constant-region primer was an equimolar mix of two oligonucleotides covering TRBC1 and TRBC2. The ligated cDNA underwent four PCR rounds using SP2 and nested alpha and beta constant-region primers. Via MiXCR, TCRdb re-called the UMI-ligation and nested PCR reads, giving one row per CDR3 protein. The sample shows around 140,000 distinct CDR3 sequences, 15% to 20% of them seen only once. This sample was included in a study of naive and memory T cell subsets. Findings and limits, study-wide: Naive repertoires, especially CD8, held a few larger clonotypes, possibly memory cells re-expressing CD45RA.

In germline, CDR1 is MNHEY, CDR2 SMNVEV (reference sequence). CDR3 length: 13 residues. V was shortened by 0 bases and J by 5 bases, with 7 bases between the two germline ends. The chain uses TRBV27 and TRBJ2-5, with TRBD2 as a possible D gene (5 bases). The sample consisted of naive CD8+ T cells from blood. The TCR comes from a human donor in good health. The CDR3 bases are TGTGCCAGCAGTTTATCATCGGGGGAGACCCAGTACTTC. It yields the protein CASSLSSGETQYF.